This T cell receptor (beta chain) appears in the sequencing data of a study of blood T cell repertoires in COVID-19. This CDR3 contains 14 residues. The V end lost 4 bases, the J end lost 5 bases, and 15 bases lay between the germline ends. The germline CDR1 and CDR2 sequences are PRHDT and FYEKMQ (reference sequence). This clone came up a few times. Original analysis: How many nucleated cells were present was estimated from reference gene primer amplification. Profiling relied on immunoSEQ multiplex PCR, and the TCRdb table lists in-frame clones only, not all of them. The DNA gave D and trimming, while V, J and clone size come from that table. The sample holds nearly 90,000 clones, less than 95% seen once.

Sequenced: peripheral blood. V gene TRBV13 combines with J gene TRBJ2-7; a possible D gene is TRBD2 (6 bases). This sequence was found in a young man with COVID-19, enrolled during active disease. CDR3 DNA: TGTGCCAGCAGCTCCCGGGACTCGGGGGACGAGCAGTACTTC. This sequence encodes CASSSRDSGDEQYF.